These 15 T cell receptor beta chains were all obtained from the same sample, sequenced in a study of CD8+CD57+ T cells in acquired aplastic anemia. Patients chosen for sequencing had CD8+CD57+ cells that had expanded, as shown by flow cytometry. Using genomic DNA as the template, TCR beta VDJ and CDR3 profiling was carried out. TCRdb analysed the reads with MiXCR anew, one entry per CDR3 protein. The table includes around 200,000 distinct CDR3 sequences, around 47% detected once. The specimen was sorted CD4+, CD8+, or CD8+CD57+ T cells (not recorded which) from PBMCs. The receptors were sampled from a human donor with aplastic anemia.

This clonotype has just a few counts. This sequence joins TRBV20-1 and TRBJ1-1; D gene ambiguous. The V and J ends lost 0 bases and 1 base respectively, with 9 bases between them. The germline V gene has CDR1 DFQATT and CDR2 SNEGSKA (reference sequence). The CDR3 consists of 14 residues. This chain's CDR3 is CSAREITTNTEAFF. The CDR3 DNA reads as TGCAGTGCTAGAGAAATCACGACGAACACTGAAGCTTTCTTT.

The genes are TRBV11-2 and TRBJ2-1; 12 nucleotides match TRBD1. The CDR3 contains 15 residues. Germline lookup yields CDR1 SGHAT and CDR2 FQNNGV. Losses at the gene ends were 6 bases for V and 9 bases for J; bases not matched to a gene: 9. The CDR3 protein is CASRDGRDRGPEQFF. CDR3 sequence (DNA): TGTGCCAGCAGAGATGGCCGGGACAGGGGGCCTGAGCAGTTCTTC.

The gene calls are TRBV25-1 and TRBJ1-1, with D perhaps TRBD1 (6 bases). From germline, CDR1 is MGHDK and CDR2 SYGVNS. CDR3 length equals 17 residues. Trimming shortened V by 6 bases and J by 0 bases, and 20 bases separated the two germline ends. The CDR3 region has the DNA TGTGCCAGCAGCTTAGACTCTAGGCGGGACATGAACACTGAAGCTTTCTTT. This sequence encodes CASSLDSRRDMNTEAFF.

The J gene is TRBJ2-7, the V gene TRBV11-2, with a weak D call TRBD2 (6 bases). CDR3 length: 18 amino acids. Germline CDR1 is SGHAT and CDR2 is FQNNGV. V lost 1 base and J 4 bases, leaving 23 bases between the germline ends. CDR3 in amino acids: CASSLGGWGLPFVYEQYF. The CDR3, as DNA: TGTGCCAGCAGCTTAGGGGGGTGGGGACTGCCCTTTGTGTACGAGCAGTACTTC.

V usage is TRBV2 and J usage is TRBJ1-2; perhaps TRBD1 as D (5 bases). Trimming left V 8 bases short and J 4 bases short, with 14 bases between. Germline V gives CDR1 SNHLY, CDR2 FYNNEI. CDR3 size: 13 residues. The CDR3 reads CASGGLEGYGYTF. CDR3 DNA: TGTGCCAGCGGGGGTTTGGAGGGCTATGGCTACACCTTC.

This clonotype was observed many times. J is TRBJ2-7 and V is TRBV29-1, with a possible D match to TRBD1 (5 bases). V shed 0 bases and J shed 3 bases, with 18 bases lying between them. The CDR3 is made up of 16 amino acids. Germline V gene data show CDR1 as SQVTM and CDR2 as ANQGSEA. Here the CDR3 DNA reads TGCAGCGTTGAAGACGGTGGGGCGCTCCCCCACTACGAGCAGTACTTC. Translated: CSVEDGGALPHYEQYF.

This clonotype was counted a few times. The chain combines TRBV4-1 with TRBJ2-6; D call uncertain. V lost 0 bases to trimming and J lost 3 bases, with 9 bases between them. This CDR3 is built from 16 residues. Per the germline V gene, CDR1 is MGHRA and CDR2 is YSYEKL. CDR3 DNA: TGCGCCAGCAGCCAAGACGATCTAAGTGGGGCCAACGTCCTGACTTTC. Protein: CASSQDDLSGANVLTF.

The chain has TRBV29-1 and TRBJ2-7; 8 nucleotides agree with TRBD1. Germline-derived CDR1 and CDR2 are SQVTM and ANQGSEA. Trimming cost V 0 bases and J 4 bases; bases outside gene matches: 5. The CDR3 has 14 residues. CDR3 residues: CSVEDRNRGYEQYF. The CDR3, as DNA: TGCAGCGTTGAAGATCGGAACAGGGGGTACGAGCAGTACTTC.

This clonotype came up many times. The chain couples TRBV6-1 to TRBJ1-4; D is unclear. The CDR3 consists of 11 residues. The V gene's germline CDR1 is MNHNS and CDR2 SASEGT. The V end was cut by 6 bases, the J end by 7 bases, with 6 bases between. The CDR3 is CASSRGEKLFF. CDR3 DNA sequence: TGTGCCAGCAGCCGTGGTGAAAAACTGTTTTTT.

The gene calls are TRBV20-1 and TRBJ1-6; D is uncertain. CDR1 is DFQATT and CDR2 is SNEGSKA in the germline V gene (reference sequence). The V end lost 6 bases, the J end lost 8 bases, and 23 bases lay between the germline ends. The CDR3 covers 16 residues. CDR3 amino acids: CSATREPSRPYSPLHF. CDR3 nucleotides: TGCAGTGCCACCCGGGAACCCTCGAGGCCTTATTCACCCCTCCACTTT.

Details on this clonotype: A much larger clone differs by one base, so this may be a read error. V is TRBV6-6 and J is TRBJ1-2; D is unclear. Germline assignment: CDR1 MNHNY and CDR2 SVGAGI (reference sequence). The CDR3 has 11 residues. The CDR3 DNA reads TGTGTCAGCAGTTACCCAGACGTCTACACCTTC. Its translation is CVSSYPDVYTF.

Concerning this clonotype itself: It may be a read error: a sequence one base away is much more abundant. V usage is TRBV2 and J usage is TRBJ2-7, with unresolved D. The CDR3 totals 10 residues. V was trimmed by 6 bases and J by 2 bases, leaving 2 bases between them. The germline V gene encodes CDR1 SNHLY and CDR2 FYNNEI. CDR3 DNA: TGTGCCAGCAGGCCCTACGAGCAGTACTTC. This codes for CASRPYEQYF.

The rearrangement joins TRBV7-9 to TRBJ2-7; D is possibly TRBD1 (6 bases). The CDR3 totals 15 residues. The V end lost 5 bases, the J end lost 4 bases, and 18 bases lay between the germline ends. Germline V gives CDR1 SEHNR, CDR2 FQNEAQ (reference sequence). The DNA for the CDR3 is TGTGCCAGCAGCCCGACAGGAGAAACAATATACGAGCAGTACTTC. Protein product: CASSPTGETIYEQYF.

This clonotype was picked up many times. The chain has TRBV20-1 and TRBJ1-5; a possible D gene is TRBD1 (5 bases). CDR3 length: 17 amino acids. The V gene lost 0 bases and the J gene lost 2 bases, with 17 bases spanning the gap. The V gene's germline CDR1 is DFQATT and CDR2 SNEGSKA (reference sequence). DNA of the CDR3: TGCAGTGCTAGAGATGTCAGGAAGGGGATGGGCAATCAGCCCCAGCATTTT. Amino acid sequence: CSARDVRKGMGNQPQHF.

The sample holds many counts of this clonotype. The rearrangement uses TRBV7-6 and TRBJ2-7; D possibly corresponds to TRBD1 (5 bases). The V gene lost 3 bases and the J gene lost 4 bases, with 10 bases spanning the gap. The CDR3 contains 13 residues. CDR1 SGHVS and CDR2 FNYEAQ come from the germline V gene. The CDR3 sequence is CASSFGREYEQYF. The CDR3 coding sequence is TGTGCCAGCAGCTTTGGCAGGGAATACGAGCAGTACTTC.